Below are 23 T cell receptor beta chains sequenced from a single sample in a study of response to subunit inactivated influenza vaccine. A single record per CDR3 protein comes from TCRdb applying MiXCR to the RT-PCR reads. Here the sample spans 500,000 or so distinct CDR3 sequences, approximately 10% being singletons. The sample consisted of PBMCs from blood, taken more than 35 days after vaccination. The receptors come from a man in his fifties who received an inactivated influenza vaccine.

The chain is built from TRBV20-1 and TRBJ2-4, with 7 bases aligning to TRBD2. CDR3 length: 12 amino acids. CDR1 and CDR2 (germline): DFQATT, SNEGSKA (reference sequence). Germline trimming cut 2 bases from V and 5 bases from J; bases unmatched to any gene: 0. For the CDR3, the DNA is TGCAGTGCTAGACTAGCGGAAAACATTCAGTACTTC. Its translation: CSARLAENIQYF.

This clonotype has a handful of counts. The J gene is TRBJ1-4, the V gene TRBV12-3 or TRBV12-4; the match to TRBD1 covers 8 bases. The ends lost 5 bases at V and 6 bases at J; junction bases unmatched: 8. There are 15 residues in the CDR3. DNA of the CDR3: TGTGCCAGCAGTACAGACAGGGGCGGAGATGAAAAACTGTTTTTT. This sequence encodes CASSTDRGGDEKLFF.

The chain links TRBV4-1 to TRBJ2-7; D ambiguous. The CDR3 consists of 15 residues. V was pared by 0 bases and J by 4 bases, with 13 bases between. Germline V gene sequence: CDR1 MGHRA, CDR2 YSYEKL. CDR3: CASSQEGHTSYEQYF. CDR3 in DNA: TGCGCCAGCAGCCAAGAGGGCCACACCTCGTACGAGCAGTACTTC.

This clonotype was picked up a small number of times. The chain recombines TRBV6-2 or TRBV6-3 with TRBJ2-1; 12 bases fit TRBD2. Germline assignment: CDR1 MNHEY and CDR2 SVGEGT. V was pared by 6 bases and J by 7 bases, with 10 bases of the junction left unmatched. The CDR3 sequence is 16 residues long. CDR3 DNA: TGTGCCAGCAGCAAACCTACTAGCGGGGGGATTAATGAGCAGTTCTTC. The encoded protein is CASSKPTSGGINEQFF.

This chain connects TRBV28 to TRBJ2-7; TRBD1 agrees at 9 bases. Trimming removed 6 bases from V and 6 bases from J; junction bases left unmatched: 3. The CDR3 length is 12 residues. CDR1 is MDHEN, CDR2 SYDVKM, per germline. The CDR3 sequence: CASRGTGLEQYF. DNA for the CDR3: TGTGCCAGCAGGGGGACAGGGCTCGAGCAGTACTTC. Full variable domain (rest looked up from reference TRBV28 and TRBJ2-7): DVKVTQSSRYLVKRTGEKVFLECVQDMDHENMFWYRQDPGLGLRLIYFSYDVKMKEKGDIPEGYSVSREKKERFSLILESASTNQTSMYLCASRGTGLEQYFGPGTRLTVT.

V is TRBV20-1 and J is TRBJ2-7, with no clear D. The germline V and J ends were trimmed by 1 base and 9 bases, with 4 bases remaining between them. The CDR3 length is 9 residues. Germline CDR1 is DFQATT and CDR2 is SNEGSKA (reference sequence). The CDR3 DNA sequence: TGCAGTGCTAGAGCCGGGCAGTACTTC. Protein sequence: CSARAGQYF.

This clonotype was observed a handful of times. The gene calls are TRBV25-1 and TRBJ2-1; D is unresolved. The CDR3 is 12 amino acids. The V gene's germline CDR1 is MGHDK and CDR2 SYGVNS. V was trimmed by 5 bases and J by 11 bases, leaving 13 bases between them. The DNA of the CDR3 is TGTGCCAGCAGTCTTTCCGACCACAAGCAGTTCTTC. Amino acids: CASSLSDHKQFF.

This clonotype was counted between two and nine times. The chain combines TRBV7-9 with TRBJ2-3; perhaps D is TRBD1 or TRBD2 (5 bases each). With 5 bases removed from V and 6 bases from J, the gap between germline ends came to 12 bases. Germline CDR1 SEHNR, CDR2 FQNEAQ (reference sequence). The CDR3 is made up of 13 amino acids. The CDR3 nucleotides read TGTGCCAGCAGCCCCGGGACCTTGGATACGCAGTATTTT. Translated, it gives CASSPGTLDTQYF.

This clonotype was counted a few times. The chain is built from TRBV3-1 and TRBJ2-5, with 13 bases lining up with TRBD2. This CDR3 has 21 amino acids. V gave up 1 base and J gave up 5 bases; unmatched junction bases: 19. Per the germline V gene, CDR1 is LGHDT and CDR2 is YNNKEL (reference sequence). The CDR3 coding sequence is TGTGCCAGCAGCCAAGTTTTTGGCCGGACTAGCGGGGGTCGTGCAAAGGAGACCCAGTACTTC. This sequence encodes CASSQVFGRTSGGRAKETQYF.

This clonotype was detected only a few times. The CDR3 is CSVSGPPYNEQFF. CDR3 sequence (DNA): TGCAGTGTGTCGGGACCCCCCTACAATGAGCAGTTCTTC. This rearrangement joins TRBV20-1 to TRBJ2-1; D tentatively fits TRBD1 or TRBD2 (5 bases each). CDR1 DFQATT and CDR2 SNEGSKA come from the germline V gene (reference sequence). With 7 bases removed from V and 2 bases from J, the gap between germline ends came to 12 bases. The CDR3 covers 13 residues.

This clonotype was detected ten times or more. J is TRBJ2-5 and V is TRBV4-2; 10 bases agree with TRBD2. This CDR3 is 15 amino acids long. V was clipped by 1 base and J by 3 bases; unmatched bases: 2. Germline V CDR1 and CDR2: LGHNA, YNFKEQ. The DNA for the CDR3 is TGTGCCAGCAGCCAAGGCCTAGCGGGGGAAGAGACCCAGTACTTC. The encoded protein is CASSQGLAGEETQYF.

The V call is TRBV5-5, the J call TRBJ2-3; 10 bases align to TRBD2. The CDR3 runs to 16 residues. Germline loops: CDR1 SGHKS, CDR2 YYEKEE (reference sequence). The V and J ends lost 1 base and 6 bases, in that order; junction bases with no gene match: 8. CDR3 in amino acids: CASSLIERGGSDTQYF. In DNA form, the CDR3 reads TGTGCCAGCAGCTTGATAGAGCGGGGGGGTTCGGATACGCAGTATTTT.

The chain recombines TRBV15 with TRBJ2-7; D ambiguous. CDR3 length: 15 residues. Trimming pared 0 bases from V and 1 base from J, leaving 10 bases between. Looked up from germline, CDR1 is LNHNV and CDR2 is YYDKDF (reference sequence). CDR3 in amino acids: CATSRDLALSYEQYF. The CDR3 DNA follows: TGTGCCACCAGCAGAGATCTGGCCCTTTCCTACGAGCAGTACTTC.

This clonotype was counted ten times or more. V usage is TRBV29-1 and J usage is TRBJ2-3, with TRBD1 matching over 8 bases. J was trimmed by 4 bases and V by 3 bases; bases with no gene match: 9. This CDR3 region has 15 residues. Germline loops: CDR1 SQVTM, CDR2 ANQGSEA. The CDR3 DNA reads TGCAGCGTTGATGCGCGACAGGGGTACGCAGATACGCAGTATTTT. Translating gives CSVDARQGYADTQYF.

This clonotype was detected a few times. In DNA form, the CDR3 reads TGTGCCAGCAGTTTGTTGCGGGGGGGCCGTGAGCAGTTCTTC. Its protein is CASSLLRGGREQFF. V usage is TRBV12-3 or TRBV12-4 and J usage is TRBJ2-1, with 9 bases aligning to TRBD2. V lost 3 bases and J lost 9; bases outside the gene matches: 6. This CDR3 spans 14 amino acids.

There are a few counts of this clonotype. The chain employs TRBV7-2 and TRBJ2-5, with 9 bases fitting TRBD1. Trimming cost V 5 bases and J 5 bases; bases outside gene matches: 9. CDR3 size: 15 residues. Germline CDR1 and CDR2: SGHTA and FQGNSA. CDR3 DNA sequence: TGTGCCAGCAGCCATCCGACAGGGGGGATGGAGACCCAGTACTTC. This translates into CASSHPTGGMETQYF. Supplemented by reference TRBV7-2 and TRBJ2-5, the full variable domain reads GAGVSQSPSNKVTEKGKDVELRCDPISGHTALYWYRQSLGQGLEFLIYFQGNSAPDKSGLPSDRFSAERTGGSVSTLTIQRTQQEDSAVYLCASSHPTGGMETQYFGPGTRLLVL.

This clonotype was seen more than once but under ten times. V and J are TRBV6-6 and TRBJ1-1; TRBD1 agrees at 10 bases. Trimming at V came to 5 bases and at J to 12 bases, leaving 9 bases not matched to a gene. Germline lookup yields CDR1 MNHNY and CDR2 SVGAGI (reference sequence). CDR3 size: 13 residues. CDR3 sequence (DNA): TGTGCCAGCAGTCGTCGACAGGGGGCGAGATCTTTCTTT. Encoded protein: CASSRRQGARSFF.

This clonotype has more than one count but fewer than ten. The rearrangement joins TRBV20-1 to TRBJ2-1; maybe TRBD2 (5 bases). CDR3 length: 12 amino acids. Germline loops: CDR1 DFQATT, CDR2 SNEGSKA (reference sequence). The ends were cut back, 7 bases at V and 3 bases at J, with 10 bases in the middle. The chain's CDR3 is CSERGLYNEQFF. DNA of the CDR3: TGCAGTGAACGCGGGCTCTACAATGAGCAGTTCTTC.

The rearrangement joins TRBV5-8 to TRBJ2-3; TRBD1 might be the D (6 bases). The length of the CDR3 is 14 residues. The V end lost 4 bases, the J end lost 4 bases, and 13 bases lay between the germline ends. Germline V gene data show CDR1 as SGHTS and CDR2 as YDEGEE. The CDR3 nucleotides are TGTGCCAGCAGCCATGGACAGCGCGCAGATACGCAGTATTTT. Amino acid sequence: CASSHGQRADTQYF.

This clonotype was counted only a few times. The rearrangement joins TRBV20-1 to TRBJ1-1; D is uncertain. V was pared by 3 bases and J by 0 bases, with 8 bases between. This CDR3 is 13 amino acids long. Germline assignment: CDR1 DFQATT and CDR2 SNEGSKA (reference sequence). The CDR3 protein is CSASRGLNTEAFF. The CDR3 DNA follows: TGCAGTGCTAGTCGAGGGTTGAACACTGAAGCTTTCTTT.

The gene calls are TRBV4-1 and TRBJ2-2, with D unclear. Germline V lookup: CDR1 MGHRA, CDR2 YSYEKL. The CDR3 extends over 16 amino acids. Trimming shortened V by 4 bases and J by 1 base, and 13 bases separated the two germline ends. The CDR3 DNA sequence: TGCGCCAGCAGCCTCGCGTACTCTGAGAACACCGGGGAGCTGTTTTTT. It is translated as CASSLAYSENTGELFF.

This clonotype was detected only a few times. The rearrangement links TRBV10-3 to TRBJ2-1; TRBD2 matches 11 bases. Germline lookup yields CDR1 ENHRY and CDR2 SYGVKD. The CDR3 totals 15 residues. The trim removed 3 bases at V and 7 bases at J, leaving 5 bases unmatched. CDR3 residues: CAISEGLAGLNEQFF. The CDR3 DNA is TGTGCCATCAGTGAAGGACTAGCGGGCTTAAATGAGCAGTTCTTC.

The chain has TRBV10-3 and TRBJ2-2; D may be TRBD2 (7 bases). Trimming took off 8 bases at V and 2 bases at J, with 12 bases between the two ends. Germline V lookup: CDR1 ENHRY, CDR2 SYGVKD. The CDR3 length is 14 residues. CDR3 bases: TGTGCCATCGGGGGGGGGCCCAACACCGGGGAGCTGTTTTTT. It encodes CAIGGGPNTGELFF.